This T cell receptor (beta chain) was documented in a study of monozygotic twins with inflammatory bowel disease. cDNA was produced in eight separate reactions per sample. TCRdb re-called the 5' RACE reads; one entry per CDR3 protein, DNA not given. This table holds 350,000 to 550,000 distinct CDR3 sequences. The CDR3 spans 14 residues. The V gene's germline CDR1 is SQVTM and CDR2 ANQGSEA. Study results and limitations: It was in IBD patients that TCRbeta diversity (inverse Simpson) was lower than in healthy co-twins. Support for a single strong signal or clonotype associated with IBD was absent.

A remark on this clonotype: Its antigen is undetermined.

Sequences were obtained from blood. This chain uses TRBV29-1 with TRBJ2-7. The clonotype was recovered from a human donor with ulcerative colitis or Crohn's disease, or a healthy co-twin of an affected twin (not recorded which). The chain's CDR3 is CSVERPGSSYEQYF.